This entry lists 5 T cell receptor beta chains sequenced from one sample in a study of identical twins. A single record per CDR3 protein comes from TCRdb applying MiXCR to the 5' RACE reads. The top ten hold roughly 1.6% of the sample, which has approximately 630,000 distinct CDR3 sequences, 7.1% seen once. In addition, the sample was reused for a study of yellow fever vaccine responses in identical twins.

Sequenced sample: PBMCs. All receptors derive from a woman between 18 and 29 years old in good health.

This clonotype was observed once. The rearrangement uses TRBV29-1 and TRBJ2-1; D might be TRBD1 or TRBD2, each matching 5 bases. The CDR3 length is 13 residues. Germline V gene sequence: CDR1 SQVTM, CDR2 ANQGSEA. V lost 5 bases, J lost 2 bases, and 10 bases lay in between. This CDR3 is CSVLGVAYNEQFF. The CDR3 DNA reads as TGCAGCGTTCTGGGGGTAGCCTACAATGAGCAGTTCTTC.

At least ten counts were recorded for this clonotype. CDR3 sequence: CAVGQGNSPLHF. CDR3 bases: TGTGCCGTGGGACAGGGTAATTCACCCCTCCACTTT. The chain recombines TRBV10-3 with TRBJ1-6, with 9 nucleotides matching TRBD1. The V and J ends lost 11 bases and 6 bases, in that order; junction bases with no gene match: 2. Germline loops: CDR1 ENHRY, CDR2 SYGVKD. CDR3 size: 12 residues.

In its sample, this clonotype was seen many times. The CDR3 spells CASSEGQPGDREQYF. Here the CDR3 DNA reads TGTGCCAGCAGTGAAGGCCAGCCCGGGGACCGGGAGCAGTACTTC. V usage is TRBV2 and J usage is TRBJ2-7; TRBD1 or TRBD2 may be the D gene (5 bases each). Germline CDR1 is SNHLY and CDR2 is FYNNEI. The CDR3 loop spans 15 amino acids. V lost 1 base to trimming and J lost 7 bases, with 17 bases between them.

This sequence joins TRBV20-1 and TRBJ2-5; 10 bases fit TRBD2. The CDR3 length is 16 residues. Germline V gives CDR1 DFQATT, CDR2 SNEGSKA (reference sequence). The V segment lost 2 bases and the J segment 5 bases; nucleotides outside the gene matches: 11. DNA of the CDR3: TGCAGTGCTAGATCTGGACTAGCGGTGGGGTTTGAGACCCAGTACTTC. Translated: CSARSGLAVGFETQYF.

This clonotype was recorded once. The chain links TRBV3-1 to TRBJ2-1, with D unclear. This CDR3 has 18 amino acids. V was shortened by 11 bases and J by 0 bases, with 26 bases between the two germline ends. CDR1 and CDR2 (germline): LGHDT, YNNKEL (reference sequence). CDR3 loop: CAFSKRPQSASSYNEQFF. DNA for the CDR3: TGTGCCTTCAGTAAAAGGCCCCAAAGCGCGAGCTCCTACAATGAGCAGTTCTTC.